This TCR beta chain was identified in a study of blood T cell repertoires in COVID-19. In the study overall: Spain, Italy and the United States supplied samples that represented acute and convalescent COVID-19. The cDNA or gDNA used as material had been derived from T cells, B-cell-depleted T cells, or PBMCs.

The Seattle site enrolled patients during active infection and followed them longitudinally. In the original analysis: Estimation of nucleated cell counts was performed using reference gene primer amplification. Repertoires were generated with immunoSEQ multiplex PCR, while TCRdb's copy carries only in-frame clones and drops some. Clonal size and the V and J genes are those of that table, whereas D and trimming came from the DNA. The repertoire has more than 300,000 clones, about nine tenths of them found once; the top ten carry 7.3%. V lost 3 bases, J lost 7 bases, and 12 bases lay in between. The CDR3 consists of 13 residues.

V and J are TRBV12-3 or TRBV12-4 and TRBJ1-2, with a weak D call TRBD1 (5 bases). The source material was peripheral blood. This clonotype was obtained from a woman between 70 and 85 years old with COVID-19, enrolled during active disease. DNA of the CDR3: TGTGCCAGCAGTTTGGGTTCAGGGATTGGCTACACCTTC. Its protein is CASSLGSGIGYTF.